This T cell receptor (beta chain) was sequenced for a study of T cell responses to AZD1222 COVID-19 vaccine. Broader study findings: Of spike-specific TCRs, nearly half reportedly target regions left unmutated in variants. Possibly, clonal diversity was underestimated; donors were largely white British and included more females. Vaccine-related CD4 TCRs covered spike, predominating at 160-218 and 743-854.

CDR1 is GTSNPN, CDR2 SVGIG, per germline (reference sequence). Germline trimming cut 2 bases from V and 8 bases from J; bases unmatched to any gene: 4. The CDR3 runs to 13 residues. Note on this clone: As yet, its antigen is unknown.

The data were produced by immunoSEQ multiplex PCR, yet TCRdb's version contains in-frame clones alone and is incomplete. The sample holds just over 80,000 clones, 90% seen once. The chain is built from TRBV30 and TRBJ1-4; 8 positions agree with TRBD1. This clonotype originated in an adult in good health. Sample: peripheral blood, taken on day 0 of AZD1222 vaccination. CDR3 sequence: CAWSKGQVEKLFF. Here the CDR3 DNA reads TGTGCCTGGAGTAAGGGACAGGTAGAAAAACTGTTTTTT.